The sequence of this T cell receptor beta chain was determined in a study of primary melanoma T cells and metastatic recurrence (dated by TCRdb to 2018 to 2020). For the wider study: The cohort comprised 199 primary melanomas of stage T2 to T4, with thickness greater than 1 mm. The study tested whether T-cell fraction and T-cell repertoire clonality in primary melanoma tumors predicted patient outcome. The sequencing-derived T-cell fraction was compared with histopathological grading of tumor-infiltrating lymphocytes. Progression-free survival was the clinical outcome compared against the T-cell fraction measured by TCR beta sequencing. Results the study describes overall, beyond this receptor: A T-cell fraction greater than 20% appeared to be protective whatever the ulceration status, mitotic rate or nodal disease. Compared with adding any other histopathological variable to tumor thickness, adding T-cell fraction reportedly produced a bigger improvement in progression-free survival prediction. Progression-free survival was reportedly predicted by the tumor T-cell fraction independently of thickness, ulceration, mitotic rate and age. An effective T-cell-mediated antitumor response in primary melanoma was presented by the authors only as a suggestion rather than as a demonstrated mechanism.

Patients had primary melanoma that had been surgically resected and was considered potentially curable but at risk of metastatic recurrence. Taken from cysteine to phenylalanine, the CDR3 has 16 residues. The DNA shown is the 48-base CDR3, in frame from base 1. CDR1 KGHSH and CDR2 LQKENI were looked up in the germline V gene. The V end loses 2 bases and the J end loses 2 bases, and a stretch of 10 bases separates them. The library was prepared using the immunoSEQ multiplex PCR assay. Primary melanoma tumor tissue underwent high-throughput sequencing of the T-cell receptor beta chain. In the source study's methods: The repertoire analyses covered TCRB CDR3 sharing between samples and the distribution of insertions and deletions. A gradient-boosted model ranked how well the T-cell fraction predicted outcome compared with histopathological variables. In TCRdb, the immuneACCESS table is reduced to in-frame sequences with V and J assigned. These tables do not hold every clone; where another copy was compared, an unresolved V gene accounts for under half, and the others remain unexplained. That table furnishes V, J and clone size, whereas the DNA furnished D and trimming. The sample yields over 600 clones; approximately 75% were counted once. Under 15% of the sample is held by the ten biggest clonotypes.

This clone was detected once. Its target antigen remains unknown. Per-base quality was not reported, and no clone a single base away is much larger than it. This sequence originates from a human donor with melanoma. Sequences were obtained from melanoma tumor tissue. This sequence uses TRBV18 and TRBJ1-6, and possibly TRBD1, on 5 matching bases. CDR3 region: CASSPYAQAYNSPLHF. The nucleotides are TGTGCCAGCTCACCATATGCACAGGCCTATAATTCACCCCTCCACTTT.